This is a list of T cell receptor beta chains from one sample in a study of human T cells and chemical hapten exposure. TCRdb recomputed calls from the RACE reads with MiXCR, one row per CDR3 protein. The data show roughly 160,000 distinct CDR3 sequences, about 14% seen once. This specimen consisted of whole blood, obtained in connection with sensitization to the hapten diphenylcyclopropenone (DPC). The receptor set was obtained from a woman younger than 45 with alopecia areata. Some clones in this sample may be carry-over from other donors' samples. Each CDR3 is given with its conserved first and last residue. D genes are given only for firm matches. Not every row has a clone size; where given, it reads once, few, many or a size class.

D gene | J gene | V gene | clone size | CDR3 protein | CDR3 DNA
TRBD1 | TRBJ2-3 | TRBV29-1 | few | CSVKPGTGDTDTQYF | TGCAGCGTAAAACCCGGGACAGGAGACACAGATACGCAGTATTTT
NA | TRBJ2-2 | TRBV6-5 | NA | CASSRSTGIMNTGELFF | TGTGCCAGCAGCCGATCCACAGGGATAATGAACACCGGGGAGCTGTTTTTT
TRBD1 | TRBJ1-6 | TRBV15 | few | CATSRGGTGVENSPLHF | TGTGCCACCAGCAGAGGAGGGACAGGGGTCGAAAATTCACCCCTCCACTTT
NA | TRBJ1-5 | TRBV6-1 | NA | CASSERSNQPQHF | TGTGCCAGCAGTGAACGAAGCAATCAGCCCCAGCATTTT
TRBD1 | TRBJ1-1 | TRBV20-1 | NA | CSASTPFYRGTEAFF | TGCAGTGCTAGTACCCCCTTCTACAGGGGCACTGAAGCTTTCTTT
NA | TRBJ1-2 | TRBV29-1 | once | CSGTGSGSGYTF | TGCAGCGGAACAGGTTCAGGGTCTGGCTACACCTTC
TRBD2 | TRBJ2-7 | TRBV2 | many | CASRISGGSPYEQYF | TGTGCCAGCAGGATTAGCGGGGGCTCCCCCTACGAGCAGTACTTC
NA | TRBJ2-3 | TRBV3-1 | NA | CASSPAGRNTQYF | TGTGCCAGCAGCCCCGCTGGGAGGAATACGCAGTATTTT
TRBD2 | TRBJ2-3 | TRBV10-1 | many | CASSESVAGGGDTQYF | TGCGCCAGCAGTGAGTCGGTAGCGGGAGGAGGAGATACGCAGTATTTT
NA | TRBJ1-5 | TRBV12-3/TRBV12-4 | NA | CASSTRGWGQPQHF | TGTGCCAGCAGTACCAGAGGGTGGGGTCAGCCCCAGCATTTT
TRBD2 | TRBJ2-7 | TRBV12-3/TRBV12-4 | NA | CASSLNSGTEQYF | TGTGCCAGCAGTTTAAATAGCGGGACCGAGCAGTACTTC
TRBD2 | TRBJ2-7 | TRBV28 | NA | CASSFAGAPYEQYF | TGTGCCAGCAGTTTTGCGGGAGCCCCCTACGAGCAGTACTTC
NA | TRBJ2-1 | TRBV29-1 | many | CSVSVTASNEQFF | TGCAGCGTTTCGGTGACGGCGAGTAATGAGCAGTTCTTC
NA | TRBJ2-7 | TRBV28 | many | CASRELYEQYF | TGTGCCAGCAGGGAGCTGTACGAGCAGTACTTC
NA | TRBJ1-1 | TRBV27 | NA | CASRDTGTPAEAFF | TGTGCCAGCAGAGACACAGGGACTCCCGCTGAAGCTTTCTTT
TRBD2 | TRBJ2-7 | TRBV7-2 | NA | CASSLVSGGEQYF | TGTGCCAGCAGCTTAGTGTCGGGAGGCGAGCAGTACTTC
NA | TRBJ2-1 | TRBV7-6 | few | CASSQRGREEQFF | TGTGCCAGCAGCCAAAGGGGGCGGGAGGAGCAGTTCTTC
TRBD1 | TRBJ1-1 | TRBV10-3 | few | CAISRDRVMNTEAFF | TGTGCCATCAGCCGGGACAGGGTGATGAACACTGAAGCTTTCTTT
NA | TRBJ1-1 | TRBV9 | NA | CASSVAQKNTEAFF | TGTGCCAGCAGCGTAGCCCAGAAAAACACTGAAGCTTTCTTT